This T cell receptor beta chain was recovered during a study of blood T cell repertoires in COVID-19. Study in general: Sites across the United States, Italy and Spain contributed samples from acute and convalescent COVID-19. T cells, B-cell-depleted T cells, or PBMCs supplied cDNA or gDNA.

Authors' data handling: Counts of nucleated cells, estimated from reference gene primer amplification, were obtained. The repertoire was sequenced with immunoSEQ multiplex PCR; TCRdb's copy has only in-frame clones and lacks some. For V, J and clone size, that table is used; D and trimming come from the DNA. The repertoire holds a few hundred thousand clones, with roughly 90% as singletons. The sequence derives from a man between 45 and 60 years old with acute or convalescent COVID-19. Sequencing used peripheral blood.

The CDR3 reads CASSPAGGWGPTEAFF. As DNA, the CDR3 is TGTGCCAGCAGCCCTGCTGGGGGCTGGGGGCCCACTGAAGCTTTCTTT. The chain employs TRBV7-3 and TRBJ1-1; maybe TRBD1 (6 bases). CDR1 and CDR2 (germline): SGHTA, FQGTGA. CDR3 length: 16 amino acids. V dropped 5 bases and J dropped 4 bases, with 20 bases sitting between them.